Listed below are T cell receptor beta chains from one sample, sequenced in a study of blood T cell repertoires in COVID-19. Method: immunoSEQ multiplex PCR; TCRdb's copy keeps in-frame clones and lacks some. This table holds hundreds of thousands of clones, about 80% found once. Material for sequencing was peripheral blood. All receptors derive from a man at least 80 years old with acute or convalescent COVID-19. Both conserved end residues are part of each CDR3. The order of the fields is CDR3 protein, CDR3 DNA, J gene, clone size, V gene, D gene. A D gene is named only where the DNA matches it firmly. The listing skips clone size in some rows; elsewhere it reads once, few, many or a size class.

CASSYWPSTSGSEQYF TGTGCCAGCAGTTACTGGCCTTCGACCTCCGGGAGCGAGCAGTACTTC TRBJ2-7 few TRBV6-5 .
CSASKGQNYGYTF TGCAGTGCTAGTAAGGGACAGAACTATGGCTACACCTTC TRBJ1-2 . TRBV20-1 TRBD1
CASSDTGGSTDTQYF TGCGCCAGCAGCGATACAGGGGGCAGCACAGATACGCAGTATTTT TRBJ2-3 . TRBV5-1 TRBD1
CASSPPGMEDQPQHF TGTGCCAGCAGCCCCCCCGGGATGGAGGATCAGCCCCAGCATTTT TRBJ1-5 . TRBV9 .
CASSSPGTSKFF TGTGCCAGCAGTTCGCCCGGGACTTCCAAGTTCTTC TRBJ2-1 . TRBV27 .
CASSQGRSMNTEAFF TGTGCCAGCAGCCAAGGTCGGAGCATGAACACTGAAGCTTTCTTT TRBJ1-1 once TRBV4-2 .
CASGPAQNYGHTF TGTGCCAGCGGCCCCGCCCAGAACTATGGCCACACCTTC TRBJ1-2 few TRBV28 .
CAWSVGRVADYGYTF TGTGCCTGGAGTGTCGGCAGGGTTGCTGACTATGGCTACACCTTC TRBJ1-2 . TRBV30 .
CASSSGQGSFGEQYF TGTGCCAGCAGCTCGGGACAGGGTTCGTTCGGCGAGCAGTACTTC TRBJ2-7 . TRBV7-9 TRBD1
CATRDRGPGTEAFF TGTGCCACCAGAGACAGGGGGCCGGGCACTGAAGCTTTCTTT TRBJ1-1 . TRBV24-1 TRBD1
CASSPGGSYNEQFF TGCGCCAGCAGCCCGGGGGGGTCCTACAATGAGCAGTTCTTC TRBJ2-1 . TRBV5-1 TRBD2
CASSQTGRAGDTEAFF TGTGCCAGCAGTCAAACAGGGCGCGCTGGAGACACTGAAGCTTTCTTT TRBJ1-1 . TRBV3-1/TRBV3-2 .
CAAGPVPGTGGYTF TGTGCCGCCGGACCCGTCCCCGGGACAGGTGGCTACACCTTC TRBJ1-2 . TRBV24-1 TRBD1
CAWGWDSYEQYF TGTGCCTGGGGATGGGACAGCTACGAGCAGTACTTC TRBJ2-7 . TRBV30 TRBD1
CASSSMTSGMYNEQFF TGTGCCAGCAGTTCCATGACTAGCGGGATGTACAATGAGCAGTTCTTC TRBJ2-1 . TRBV6-2/TRBV6-3 TRBD2
CAWSVGGPGNTIYF TGTGCCTGGAGTGTAGGGGGCCCGGGAAACACCATATATTTT TRBJ1-3 once TRBV30 TRBD1
CASSSGLQKAYNSPLHF TGTGCCAGCAGCTCGGGTCTACAAAAGGCCTATAATTCACCCCTCCACTTT TRBJ1-6 . TRBV11-2 .
CASSSSRASANEQYF TGTGCCAGCAGCTCATCGAGGGCCTCGGCCAACGAGCAGTACTTC TRBJ2-7 . TRBV5-6 .
CASSLAGIQGTHSYEQYF TGTGCCAGCAGCTTAGCTGGGATACAGGGAACCCACTCCTACGAGCAGTACTTC TRBJ2-7 . TRBV11-2 .
CASSTSGGRAQYF TGTGCCAGCAGTACCAGTGGAGGACGTGCGCAGTATTTT TRBJ2-3 . TRBV28 .
CASSESGVYGYTF TGTGCCAGCAGTGAGTCAGGGGTCTATGGCTACACCTTC TRBJ1-2 once TRBV6-1 .
CASSLDLAVGNIQYF TGCGCCAGCAGCTTGGATCTGGCGGTAGGAAACATTCAGTACTTC TRBJ2-4 . TRBV5-1 .
CASSFGTGHSYEQYF TGTGCCAGCAGCTTCGGGACAGGGCACTCCTACGAGCAGTACTTC TRBJ2-7 . TRBV5-6 TRBD1
CATSAAPGQGSYEQYF TGTGCCACCAGTGCTGCTCCGGGACAGGGGTCCTACGAGCAGTACTTC TRBJ2-7 . TRBV24-1 TRBD1
CASRRPGQGSYGYTF TGTGCCAGCAGGAGACCGGGACAGGGATCCTATGGCTACACCTTC TRBJ1-2 few TRBV7-2 TRBD1
CASSTGLAITDTQYF TGTGCCAGCAGCACTGGACTAGCGATCACAGATACGCAGTATTTT TRBJ2-3 . TRBV11-2 TRBD2